This T cell receptor (beta chain) was sequenced for a study of blood T cells in healthy people across ages. Study findings and constraints: Strong correlation linked observed beta diversity and percent naive T cells.

Then a second PCR, running roughly 7 to 11 cycles, was carried out with a sample-barcoded 5' primer and a J-beta primer mix. TCRdb reprocessed the 5' RACE reads via MiXCR and lists one record per CDR3 protein. The data hold around 650,000 distinct CDR3 sequences, with approximately 29% observed a single time. This clonotype was detected many times. Its cognate antigen is unknown. V was shortened by 4 bases and J by 5 bases, with 15 bases between the two germline ends. The CDR3 has 14 residues. CDR1 and CDR2 from the germline V gene are SGHNT and YYREEE (reference sequence). Material: blood. The rearrangement links TRBV5-4 to TRBJ1-2; D gene ambiguous. The TCR originated in an elderly woman in good health. Written as DNA, the CDR3 is TGTGCCAGCAGCCGGGCTGACCCGCATTATGGCTACACCTTC. Its translation: CASSRADPHYGYTF.